This note documents a single T cell receptor beta chain sequence. Its antigen is undetermined. The CDR3 runs 15 residues. Germline V gene data show CDR1 as DFQATT and CDR2 as SNEGSKA (reference sequence). Trimming cost V 0 bases and J 3 bases, with 15 bases left between them. TCRdb recomputed calls from the 5' RACE reads with MiXCR, one row per CDR3 protein. The sample lists some 350,000 distinct CDR3 sequences; 14% to 15% were seen once. The sample belongs to a study of CD8 T cells in ankylosing spondylitis. Study outcomes and limitations: Disease-linked clones were found to be CD8+ and relatively rare in peripheral blood. Some of these motif variants have turned up before, in reports on reactive arthritis synovial fluid and blood.

The sequence was collected from a male donor with ankylosing spondylitis or in good health (not recorded which). Sequencing was carried out using blood, either unsorted or a sorted T cell fraction (not recorded which). This sequence joins TRBV20-1 and TRBJ2-7; TRBD1 or TRBD2 may be the D gene (7 bases each). CDR3 DNA: TGCAGTGCTAGAGATGGGGGGGGACAGCACTACGAGCAGTACTTC. Residues: CSARDGGGQHYEQYF.